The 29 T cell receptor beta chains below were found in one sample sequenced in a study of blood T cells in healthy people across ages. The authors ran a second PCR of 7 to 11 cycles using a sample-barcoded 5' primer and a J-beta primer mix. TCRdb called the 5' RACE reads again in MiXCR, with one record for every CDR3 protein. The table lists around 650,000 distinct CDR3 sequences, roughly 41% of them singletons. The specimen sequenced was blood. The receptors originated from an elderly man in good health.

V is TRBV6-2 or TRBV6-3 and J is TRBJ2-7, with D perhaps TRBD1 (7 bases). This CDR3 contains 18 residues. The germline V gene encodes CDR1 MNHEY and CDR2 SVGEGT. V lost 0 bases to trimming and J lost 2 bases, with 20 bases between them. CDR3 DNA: TGTGCCAGCAGTTACTCCAGGGGGACTCCGCCAATGGCCTACGAGCAGTACTTC. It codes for CASSYSRGTPPMAYEQYF.

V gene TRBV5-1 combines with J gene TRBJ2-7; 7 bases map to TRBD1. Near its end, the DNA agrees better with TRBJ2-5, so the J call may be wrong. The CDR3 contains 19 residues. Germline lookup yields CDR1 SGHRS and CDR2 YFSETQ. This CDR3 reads CASSNRDSQTGATRKTQYF. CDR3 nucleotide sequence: TGCGCCAGCAGCAACCGGGACAGCCAAACAGGGGCGACAAGGAAGACCCAGTACTTC.

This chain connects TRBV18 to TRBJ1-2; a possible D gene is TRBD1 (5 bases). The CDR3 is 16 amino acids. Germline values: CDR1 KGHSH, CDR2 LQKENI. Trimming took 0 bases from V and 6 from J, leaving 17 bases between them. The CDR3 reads CASSPPQLRGEDGYTF. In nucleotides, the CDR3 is TGTGCCAGCTCACCACCTCAACTCCGGGGGGAGGATGGCTACACCTTC.

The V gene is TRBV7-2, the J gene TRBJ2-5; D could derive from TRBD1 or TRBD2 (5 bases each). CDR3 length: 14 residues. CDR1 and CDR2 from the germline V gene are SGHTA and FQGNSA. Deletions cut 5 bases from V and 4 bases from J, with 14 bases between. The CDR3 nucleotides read TGTGCCAGCAGCCCAGCCGGGGCGGGAGAGACCCAGTACTTC. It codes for CASSPAGAGETQYF.

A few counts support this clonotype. The DNA for the CDR3 is TGCGCCAGCAGTGATCACGGACTAGCGGATGCCTACGAGCAGTACTTC. It encodes CASSDHGLADAYEQYF. This chain connects TRBV10-2 to TRBJ2-7; 10 positions agree with TRBD2. The CDR3 totals 16 residues. V dropped 3 bases and J dropped 2; count of bases not matched to a gene: 7. Germline V CDR1 and CDR2: WSHSY, SAAADI.

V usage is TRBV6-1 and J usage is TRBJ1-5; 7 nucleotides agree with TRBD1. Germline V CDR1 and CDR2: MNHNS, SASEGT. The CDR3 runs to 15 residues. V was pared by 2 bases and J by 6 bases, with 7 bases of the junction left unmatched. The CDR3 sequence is CASSELLRGRQPQHF. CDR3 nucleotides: TGTGCCAGCAGTGAACTTTTGAGGGGGCGTCAGCCCCAGCATTTT.

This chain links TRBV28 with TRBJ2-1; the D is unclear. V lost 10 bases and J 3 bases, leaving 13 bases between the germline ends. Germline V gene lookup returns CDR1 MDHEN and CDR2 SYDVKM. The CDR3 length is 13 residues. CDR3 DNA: TGTGCCACCGTAAGTTCTGTCTACAATGAGCAGTTCTTC. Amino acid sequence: CATVSSVYNEQFF.

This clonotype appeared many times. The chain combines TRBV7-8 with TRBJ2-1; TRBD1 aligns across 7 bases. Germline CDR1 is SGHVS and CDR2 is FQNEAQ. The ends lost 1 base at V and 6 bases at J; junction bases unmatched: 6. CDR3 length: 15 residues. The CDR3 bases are TGTGCCAGCAGCTTAGGAGGGGCAGGGGGCAATGAGCAGTTCTTC. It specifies CASSLGGAGGNEQFF. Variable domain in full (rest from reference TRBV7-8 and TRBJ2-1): GAGVSQSPRYKVAKRGQDVALRCDPISGHVSLFWYQQALGQGPEFLTYFQNEAQLDKSGLPSDRFFAERPEGSVSTLKIQRTQQEDSAVYLCASSLGGAGGNEQFFGPGTRLTVL.

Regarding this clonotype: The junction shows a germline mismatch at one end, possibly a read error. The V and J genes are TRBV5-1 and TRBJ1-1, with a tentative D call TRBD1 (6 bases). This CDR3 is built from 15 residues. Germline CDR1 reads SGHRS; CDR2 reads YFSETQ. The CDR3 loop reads CASSFQGQTNAEAFF. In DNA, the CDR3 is TGCGCCAGCAGCTTCCAAGGACAGACTAACGCTGAGGCTTTCTTT.

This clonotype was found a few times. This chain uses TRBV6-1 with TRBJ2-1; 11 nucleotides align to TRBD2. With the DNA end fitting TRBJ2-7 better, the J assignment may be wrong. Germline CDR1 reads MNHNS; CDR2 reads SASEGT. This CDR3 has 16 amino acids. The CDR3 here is CASRGLAGGSYNEQYF. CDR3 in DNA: TGTGCCAGCAGGGGTCTAGCGGGAGGTTCATACAATGAGCAGTACTTC.

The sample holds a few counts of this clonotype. DNA of the CDR3: TGTGCCAGCAGCATCTCTAGCGGACACTACGAGCAGTACTTC. Amino acids: CASSISSGHYEQYF. The rearrangement joins TRBV9 to TRBJ2-7; TRBD2 agrees at 7 bases. J was trimmed by 3 bases and V by 4 bases; bases with no gene match: 7. CDR3 size: 14 residues. CDR1 is SGDLS, CDR2 YYNGEE, per germline.

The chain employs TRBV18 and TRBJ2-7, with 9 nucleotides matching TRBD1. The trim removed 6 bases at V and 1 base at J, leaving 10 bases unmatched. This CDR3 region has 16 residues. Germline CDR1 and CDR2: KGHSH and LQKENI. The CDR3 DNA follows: TGTGCCAGCTCCCGAAGACAGGGGGTAAGGTCCTACGAGCAGTACTTC. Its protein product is CASSRRQGVRSYEQYF.

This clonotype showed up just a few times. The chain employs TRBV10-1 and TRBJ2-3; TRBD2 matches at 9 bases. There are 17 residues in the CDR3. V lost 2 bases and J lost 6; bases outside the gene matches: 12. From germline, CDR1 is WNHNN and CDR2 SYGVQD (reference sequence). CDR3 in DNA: TGCGCCAGCAGTGAGGGTCGAGCGGGGGGCCTCAGGGATACGCAGTATTTT. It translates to CASSEGRAGGLRDTQYF.

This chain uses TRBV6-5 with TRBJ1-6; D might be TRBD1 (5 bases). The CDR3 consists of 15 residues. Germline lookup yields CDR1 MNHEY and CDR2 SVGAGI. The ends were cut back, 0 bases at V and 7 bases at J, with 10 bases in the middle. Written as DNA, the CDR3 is TGTGCCAGCAGTTACTCGAGGCAGGGAAATTCACCCCTCCACTTT. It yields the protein CASSYSRQGNSPLHF.

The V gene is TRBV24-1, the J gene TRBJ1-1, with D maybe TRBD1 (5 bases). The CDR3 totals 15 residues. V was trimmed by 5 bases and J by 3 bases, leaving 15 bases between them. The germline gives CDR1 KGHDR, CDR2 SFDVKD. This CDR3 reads CATSARALGDTEAFF. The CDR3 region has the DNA TGTGCCACCAGTGCAAGGGCTCTGGGGGACACTGAAGCTTTCTTT.

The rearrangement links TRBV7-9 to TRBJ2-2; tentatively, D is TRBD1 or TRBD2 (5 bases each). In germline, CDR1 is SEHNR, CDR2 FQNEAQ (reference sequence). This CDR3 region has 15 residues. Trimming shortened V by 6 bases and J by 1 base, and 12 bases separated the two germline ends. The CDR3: CASSYGTENTGELFF. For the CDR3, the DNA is TGTGCCAGCAGTTACGGGACGGAGAACACCGGGGAGCTGTTTTTT.

The CDR3 DNA follows: TGCAGTGCTAGCCAAGCGGGTATAACCTACGAGCAGTACTTC. Its translation: CSASQAGITYEQYF. This sequence joins TRBV20-1 and TRBJ2-7; maybe TRBD2 (6 bases). The germline V gene has CDR1 DFQATT and CDR2 SNEGSKA (reference sequence). Trimming stripped 3 bases from V and 2 bases from J, with 14 bases between. The CDR3 consists of 14 residues.

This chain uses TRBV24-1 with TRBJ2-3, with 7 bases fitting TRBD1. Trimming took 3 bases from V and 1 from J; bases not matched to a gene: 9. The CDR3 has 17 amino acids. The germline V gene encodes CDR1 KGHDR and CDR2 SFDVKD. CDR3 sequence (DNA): TGTGCCACCAGTGATCTGACAGGGACCCTCGGCACAGATACGCAGTATTTT. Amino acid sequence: CATSDLTGTLGTDTQYF.

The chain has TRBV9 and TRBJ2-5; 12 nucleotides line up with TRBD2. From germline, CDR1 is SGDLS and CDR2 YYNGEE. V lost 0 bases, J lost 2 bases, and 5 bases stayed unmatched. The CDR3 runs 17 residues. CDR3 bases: TGTGCCAGCAGCGTAGCTATCGGGACTAGCGGGCAAGAGACCCAGTACTTC. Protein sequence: CASSVAIGTSGQETQYF.

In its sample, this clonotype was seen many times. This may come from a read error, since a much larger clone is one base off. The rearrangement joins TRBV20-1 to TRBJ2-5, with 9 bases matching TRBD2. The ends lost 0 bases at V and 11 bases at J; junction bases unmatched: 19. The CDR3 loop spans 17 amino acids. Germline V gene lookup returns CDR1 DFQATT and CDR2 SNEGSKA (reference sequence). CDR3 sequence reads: CSARDRSGGPLSNEQYF. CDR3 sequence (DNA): TGCAGTGCTAGAGATAGGAGCGGGGGGCCCCTTTCCAATGAGCAGTACTTC.

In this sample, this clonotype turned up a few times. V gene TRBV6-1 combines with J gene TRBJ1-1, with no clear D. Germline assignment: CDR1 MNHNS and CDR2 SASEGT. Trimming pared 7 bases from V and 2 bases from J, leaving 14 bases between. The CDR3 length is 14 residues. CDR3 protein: CASTYPTENTEAFF. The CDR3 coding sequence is TGTGCCAGCACCTATCCGACGGAAAACACTGAAGCTTTCTTT.

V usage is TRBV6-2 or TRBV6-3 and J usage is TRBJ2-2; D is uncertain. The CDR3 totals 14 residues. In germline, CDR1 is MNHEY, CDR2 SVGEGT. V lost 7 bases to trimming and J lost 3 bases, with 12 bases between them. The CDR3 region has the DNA TGTGCCAGCACCGCGCTGGTCTACACCGGGGAGCTGTTTTTT. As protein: CASTALVYTGELFF.

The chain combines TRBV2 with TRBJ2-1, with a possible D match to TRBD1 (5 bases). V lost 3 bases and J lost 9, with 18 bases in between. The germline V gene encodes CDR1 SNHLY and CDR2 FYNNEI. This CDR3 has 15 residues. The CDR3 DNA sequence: TGTGCCAGCAGTGATCTTCAGGGTCGCCGAGGTGAGCAGTTCTTC. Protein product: CASSDLQGRRGEQFF.

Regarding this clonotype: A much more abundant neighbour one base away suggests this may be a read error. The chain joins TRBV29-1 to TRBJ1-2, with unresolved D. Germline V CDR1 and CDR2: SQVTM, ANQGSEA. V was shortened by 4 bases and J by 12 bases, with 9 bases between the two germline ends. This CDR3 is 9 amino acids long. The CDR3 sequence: CSVVPGHTF. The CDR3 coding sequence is TGCAGCGTTGTTCCAGGCCACACCTTC.

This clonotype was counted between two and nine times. CDR3 nucleotide sequence: TGCAGTGCTTCGTGGGGGAATAGCAATCAGCCCCAGCATTTT. Its protein is CSASWGNSNQPQHF. The V and J genes are TRBV20-1 and TRBJ1-5; D might be TRBD1 (5 bases). CDR1 is DFQATT and CDR2 is SNEGSKA in the germline V gene (reference sequence). The V and J ends lost 5 bases and 0 bases respectively, with 11 bases between them. The CDR3 consists of 14 residues.

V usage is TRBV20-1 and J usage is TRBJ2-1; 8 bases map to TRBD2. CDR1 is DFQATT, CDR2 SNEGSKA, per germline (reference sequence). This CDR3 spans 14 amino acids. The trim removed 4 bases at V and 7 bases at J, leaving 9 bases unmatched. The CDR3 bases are TGCAGTGCTACACCCGGGGGGGCAGGAAATGAGCAGTTCTTC. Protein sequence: CSATPGGAGNEQFF.

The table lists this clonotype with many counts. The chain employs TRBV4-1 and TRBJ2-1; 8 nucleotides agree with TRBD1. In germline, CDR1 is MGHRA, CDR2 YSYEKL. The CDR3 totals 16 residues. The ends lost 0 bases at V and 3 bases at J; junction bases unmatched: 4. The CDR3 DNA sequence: TGCGCCAGCAGCCAAGATAGGACAGGGTACTACAATGAGCAGTTCTTC. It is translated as CASSQDRTGYYNEQFF.

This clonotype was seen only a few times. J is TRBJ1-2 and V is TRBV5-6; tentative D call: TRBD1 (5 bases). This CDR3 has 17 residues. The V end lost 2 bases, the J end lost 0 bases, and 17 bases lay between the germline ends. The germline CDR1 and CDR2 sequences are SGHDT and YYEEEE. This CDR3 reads CASSLRLTQATNYGYTF. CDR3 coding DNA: TGTGCCAGCAGCTTAAGACTCACACAGGCGACTAACTATGGCTACACCTTC.

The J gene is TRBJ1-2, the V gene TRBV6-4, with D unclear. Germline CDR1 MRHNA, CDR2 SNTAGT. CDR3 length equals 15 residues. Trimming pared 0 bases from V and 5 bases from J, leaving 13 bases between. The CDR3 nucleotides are TGTGCCAGCAGTGACTCACCCGGATCCCTTTATGGCTACACCTTC. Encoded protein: CASSDSPGSLYGYTF.